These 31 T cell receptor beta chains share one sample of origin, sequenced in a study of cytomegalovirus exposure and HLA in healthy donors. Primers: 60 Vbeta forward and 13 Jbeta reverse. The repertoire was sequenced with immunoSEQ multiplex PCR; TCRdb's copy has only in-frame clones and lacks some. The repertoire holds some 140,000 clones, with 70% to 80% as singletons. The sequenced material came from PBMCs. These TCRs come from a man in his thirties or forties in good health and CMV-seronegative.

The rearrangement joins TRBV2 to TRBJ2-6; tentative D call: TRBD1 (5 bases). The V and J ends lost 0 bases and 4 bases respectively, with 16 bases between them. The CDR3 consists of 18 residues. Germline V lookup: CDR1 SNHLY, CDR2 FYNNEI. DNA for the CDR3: TGTGCCAGCAGTGAAGCTAGGCCTGGGGCTGCAGGGGCCAACGTCCTGACTTTC. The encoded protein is CASSEARPGAAGANVLTF.

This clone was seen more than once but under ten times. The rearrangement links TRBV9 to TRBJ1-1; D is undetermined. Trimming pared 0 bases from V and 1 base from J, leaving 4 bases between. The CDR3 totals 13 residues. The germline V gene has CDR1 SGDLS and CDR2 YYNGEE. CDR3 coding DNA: TGTGCCAGCAGCGTAGCTTCGAACACTGAAGCTTTCTTT. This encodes CASSVASNTEAFF.

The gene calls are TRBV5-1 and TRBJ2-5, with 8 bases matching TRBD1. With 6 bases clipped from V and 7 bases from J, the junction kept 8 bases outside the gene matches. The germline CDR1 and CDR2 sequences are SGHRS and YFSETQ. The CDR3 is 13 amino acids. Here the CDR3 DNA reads TGCGCCAGCAAATCGGGACAGGAGGCGACCCAGTACTTC. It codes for CASKSGQEATQYF.

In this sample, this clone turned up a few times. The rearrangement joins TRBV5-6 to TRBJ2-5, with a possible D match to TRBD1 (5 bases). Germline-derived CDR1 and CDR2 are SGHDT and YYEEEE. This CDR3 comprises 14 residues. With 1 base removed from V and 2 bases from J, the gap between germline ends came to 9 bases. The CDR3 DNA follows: TGTGCCAGCAGCTTGTCCGCAGGGCAAGAGACCCAGTACTTC. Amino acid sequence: CASSLSAGQETQYF. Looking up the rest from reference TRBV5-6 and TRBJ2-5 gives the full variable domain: DAGVTQSPTHLIKTRGQQVTLRCSPKSGHDTVSWYQQALGQGPQFIFQYYEEEERQRGNFPDRFSGHQFPNYSSELNVNALLLGDSALYLCASSLSAGQETQYFGPGTRLLVL.

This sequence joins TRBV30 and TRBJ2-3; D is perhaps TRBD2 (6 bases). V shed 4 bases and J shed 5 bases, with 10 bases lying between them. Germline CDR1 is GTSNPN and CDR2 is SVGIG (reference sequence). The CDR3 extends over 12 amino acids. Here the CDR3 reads CAWNWGGDTQYF. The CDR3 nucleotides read TGTGCCTGGAATTGGGGAGGAGATACGCAGTATTTT.

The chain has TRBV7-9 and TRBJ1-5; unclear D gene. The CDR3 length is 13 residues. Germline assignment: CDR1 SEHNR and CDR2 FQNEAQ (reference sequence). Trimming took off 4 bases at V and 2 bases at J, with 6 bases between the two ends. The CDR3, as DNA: TGTGCCAGCAGCTCCCAGGGCAATCAGCCCCAGCATTTT. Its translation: CASSSQGNQPQHF.

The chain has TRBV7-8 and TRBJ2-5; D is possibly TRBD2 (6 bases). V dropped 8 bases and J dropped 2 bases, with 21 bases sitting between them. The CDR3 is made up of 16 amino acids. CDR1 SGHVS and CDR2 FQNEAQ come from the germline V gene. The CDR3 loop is CASSLRRVLGQETQYF. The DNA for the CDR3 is TGTGCCAGCTCCCTAAGGAGGGTTTTGGGACAAGAGACCCAGTACTTC.

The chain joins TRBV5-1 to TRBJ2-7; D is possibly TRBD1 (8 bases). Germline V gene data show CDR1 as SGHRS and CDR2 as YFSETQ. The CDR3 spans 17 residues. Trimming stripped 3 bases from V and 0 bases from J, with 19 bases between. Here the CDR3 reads CASSYNYRGGDSYEQYF. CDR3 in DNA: TGCGCCAGCAGCTATAATTACAGGGGGGGAGACTCCTACGAGCAGTACTTC.

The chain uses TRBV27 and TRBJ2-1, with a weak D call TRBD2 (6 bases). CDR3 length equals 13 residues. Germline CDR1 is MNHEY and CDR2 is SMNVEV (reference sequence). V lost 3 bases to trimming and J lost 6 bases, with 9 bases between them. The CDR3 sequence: CASSFGSVNEQFF. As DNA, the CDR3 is TGTGCCAGCAGTTTCGGGAGTGTCAATGAGCAGTTCTTC.

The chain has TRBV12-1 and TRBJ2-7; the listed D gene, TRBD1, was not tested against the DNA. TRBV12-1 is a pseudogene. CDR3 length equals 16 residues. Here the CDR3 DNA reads TGTGCCAGCAGCCCTTTGCAGGGGATAGAATCCTACGAGCAGTACTTC. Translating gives CASSPLQGIESYEQYF.

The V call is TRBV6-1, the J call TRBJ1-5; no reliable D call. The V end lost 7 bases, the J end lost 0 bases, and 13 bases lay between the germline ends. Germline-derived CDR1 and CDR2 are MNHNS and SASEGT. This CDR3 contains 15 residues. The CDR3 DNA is TGTGCCAGCAACGCGGGGATTTATAGCAATCAGCCCCAGCATTTT. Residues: CASNAGIYSNQPQHF.

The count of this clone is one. Written as DNA, the CDR3 is TGTGCCAGCTCACCCGACAGGGGGGGAATGTCTGGCTACACCTTC. Protein product: CASSPDRGGMSGYTF. The rearrangement links TRBV18 to TRBJ1-2; 9 bases align to TRBD1. Germline CDR1 and CDR2: KGHSH and LQKENI. The J segment lost 7 bases and the V segment lost 3 bases, leaving 9 bases of the junction unmatched. The CDR3 has 15 amino acids. Supplemented by reference TRBV18 and TRBJ1-2, the full variable domain reads NAGVMQNPRHLVRRRGQEARLRCSPMKGHSHVYWYRQLPEEGLKFMVYLQKENIIDESGMPKERFSAEFPKEGPSILRIQQVVRGDSAAYFCASSPDRGGMSGYTFGSGTRLTVV.

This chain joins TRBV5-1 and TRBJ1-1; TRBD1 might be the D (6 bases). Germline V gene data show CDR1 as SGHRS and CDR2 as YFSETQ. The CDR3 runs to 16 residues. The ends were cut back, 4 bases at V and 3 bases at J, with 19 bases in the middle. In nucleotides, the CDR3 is TGCGCCAGCAGCCCCCGAGGGGGGGGGCGCGACACTGAAGCTTTCTTT. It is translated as CASSPRGGGRDTEAFF.

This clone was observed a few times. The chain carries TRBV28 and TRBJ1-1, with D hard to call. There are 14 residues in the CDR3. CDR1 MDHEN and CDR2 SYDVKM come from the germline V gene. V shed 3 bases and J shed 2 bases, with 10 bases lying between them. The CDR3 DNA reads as TGTGCCAGCAGTTTTGAACTGACTAACACTGAAGCTTTCTTT. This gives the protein CASSFELTNTEAFF.

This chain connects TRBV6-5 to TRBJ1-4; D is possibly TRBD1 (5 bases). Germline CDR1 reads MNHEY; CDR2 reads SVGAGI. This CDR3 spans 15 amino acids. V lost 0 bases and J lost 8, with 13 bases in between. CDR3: CASSYSSTGDEKLFF. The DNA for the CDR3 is TGTGCCAGCAGTTACTCGAGTACAGGCGACGAAAAACTGTTTTTT.

In DNA form, the CDR3 reads TGCGCCAGCACCTGGGGGGGGCCCACAGATACGCAGTATTTT. It encodes CASTWGGPTDTQYF. The chain employs TRBV5-1 and TRBJ2-3, with D possibly TRBD2 on 7 matching bases. V lost 6 bases and J lost 2, with 13 bases in between. The CDR3 spans 14 residues. The V gene's germline CDR1 is SGHRS and CDR2 YFSETQ.

CDR3 amino acids: CASSLTSGRTYEQYF. In DNA form, the CDR3 reads TGTGCCAGCAGTTTGACTAGCGGGAGAACGTACGAGCAGTACTTC. This chain links TRBV11-2 with TRBJ2-5; 12 positions match TRBD2. Judging by the DNA end, TRBJ2-7 fits better; the J call may be wrong. Looked up from germline, CDR1 is SGHAT and CDR2 is FQNNGV. This CDR3 comprises 15 residues.

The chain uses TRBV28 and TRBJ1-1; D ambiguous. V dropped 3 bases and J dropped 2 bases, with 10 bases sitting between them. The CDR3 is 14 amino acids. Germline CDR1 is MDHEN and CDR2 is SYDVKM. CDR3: CASSFPGINTEAFF. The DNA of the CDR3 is TGTGCCAGCAGTTTCCCAGGTATTAACACTGAAGCTTTCTTT.

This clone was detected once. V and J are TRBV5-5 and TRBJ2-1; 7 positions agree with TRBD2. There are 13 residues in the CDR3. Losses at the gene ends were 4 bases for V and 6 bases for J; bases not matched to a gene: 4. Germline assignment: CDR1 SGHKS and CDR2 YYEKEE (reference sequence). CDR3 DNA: TGTGCCAGCAGCCTAGCGGACCTCAATGAGCAGTTCTTC. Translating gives CASSLADLNEQFF.

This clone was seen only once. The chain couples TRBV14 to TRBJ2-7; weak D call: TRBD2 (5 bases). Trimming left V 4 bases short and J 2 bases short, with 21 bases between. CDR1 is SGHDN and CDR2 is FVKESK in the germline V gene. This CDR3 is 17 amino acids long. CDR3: CASSLAGTNIHTYEQYF. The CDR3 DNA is TGTGCCAGCAGCCTGGCGGGTACTAACATTCACACCTACGAGCAGTACTTC.

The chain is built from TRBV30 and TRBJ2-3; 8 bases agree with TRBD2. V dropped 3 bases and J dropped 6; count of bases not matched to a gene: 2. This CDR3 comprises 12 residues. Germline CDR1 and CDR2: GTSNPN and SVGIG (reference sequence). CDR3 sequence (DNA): TGTGCCTGGAGACGCGGGAGGGATACGCAGTATTTT. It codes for CAWRRGRDTQYF. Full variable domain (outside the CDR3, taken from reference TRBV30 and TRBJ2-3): SQTIHQWPATLVQPVGSPLSLECTVEGTSNPNLYWYRQAAGRGLQLLFYSVGIGQISSEVPQNLSASRPQDRQFILSSKKLLLSDSGFYLCAWRRGRDTQYFGPGTRLTVL.

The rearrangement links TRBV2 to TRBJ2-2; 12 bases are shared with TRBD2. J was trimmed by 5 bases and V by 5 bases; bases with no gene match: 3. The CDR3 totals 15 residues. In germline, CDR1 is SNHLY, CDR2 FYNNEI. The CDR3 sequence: CASSIGLAGTGELFF. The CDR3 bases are TGTGCCAGCAGTATAGGACTAGCGGGGACCGGGGAGCTGTTTTTT.

CDR3 loop: CASSYSGHSNTEAFF. The CDR3 DNA sequence: TGTGCCAGCAGTTACTCGGGACATTCTAACACTGAAGCTTTCTTT. The chain links TRBV6-5 to TRBJ1-1, with TRBD1 as a possible D gene (6 bases). This CDR3 spans 15 amino acids. Germline-derived CDR1 and CDR2 are MNHEY and SVGAGI. V was cut by 0 bases and J by 2 bases, with 10 bases left in between.

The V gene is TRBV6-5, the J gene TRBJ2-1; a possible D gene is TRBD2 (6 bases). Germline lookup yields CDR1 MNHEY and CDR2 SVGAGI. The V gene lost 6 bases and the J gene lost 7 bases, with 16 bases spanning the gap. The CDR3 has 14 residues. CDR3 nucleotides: TGTGCCAGCAGCTCCCCCTGGGGAGGTAATGAGCAGTTCTTC. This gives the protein CASSSPWGGNEQFF.

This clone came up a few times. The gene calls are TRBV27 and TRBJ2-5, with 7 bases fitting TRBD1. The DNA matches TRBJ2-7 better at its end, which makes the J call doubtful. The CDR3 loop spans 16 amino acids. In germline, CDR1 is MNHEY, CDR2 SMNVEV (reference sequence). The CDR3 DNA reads TGTGCCAGCAGGAGGAGAGGGGGCCGCGCGGCCTACGAGCAGTACTTC. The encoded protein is CASRRRGGRAAYEQYF.

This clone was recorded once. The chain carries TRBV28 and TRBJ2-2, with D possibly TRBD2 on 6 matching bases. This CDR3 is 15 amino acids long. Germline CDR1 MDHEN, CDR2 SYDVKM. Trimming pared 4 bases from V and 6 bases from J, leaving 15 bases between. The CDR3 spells CASSSKVGGSGELFF. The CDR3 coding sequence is TGTGCCAGCAGTTCAAAGGTGGGGGGTTCCGGGGAGCTGTTTTTT.

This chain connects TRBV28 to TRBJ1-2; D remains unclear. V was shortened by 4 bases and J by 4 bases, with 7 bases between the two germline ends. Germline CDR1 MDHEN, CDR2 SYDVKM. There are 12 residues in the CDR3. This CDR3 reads CASSSSFYGYTF. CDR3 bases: TGTGCCAGCAGTTCAAGCTTCTATGGCTACACCTTC.

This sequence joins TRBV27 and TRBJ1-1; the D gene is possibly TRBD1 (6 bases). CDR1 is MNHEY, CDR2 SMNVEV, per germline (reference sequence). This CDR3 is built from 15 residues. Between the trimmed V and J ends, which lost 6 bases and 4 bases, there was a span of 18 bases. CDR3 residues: CASSPLGTWGTEAFF. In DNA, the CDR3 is TGTGCCAGCAGCCCACTTGGGACATGGGGCACTGAAGCTTTCTTT.

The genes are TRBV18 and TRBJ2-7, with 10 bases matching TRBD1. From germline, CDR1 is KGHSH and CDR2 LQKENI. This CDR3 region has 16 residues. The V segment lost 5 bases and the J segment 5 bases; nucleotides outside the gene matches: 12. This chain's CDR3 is CASSKTTGQGGDEQYF. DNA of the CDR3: TGTGCCAGCTCAAAGACTACTGGACAGGGGGGCGACGAGCAGTACTTC. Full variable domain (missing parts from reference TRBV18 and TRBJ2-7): NAGVMQNPRHLVRRRGQEARLRCSPMKGHSHVYWYRQLPEEGLKFMVYLQKENIIDESGMPKERFSAEFPKEGPSILRIQQVVRGDSAAYFCASSKTTGQGGDEQYFGPGTRLTVT.

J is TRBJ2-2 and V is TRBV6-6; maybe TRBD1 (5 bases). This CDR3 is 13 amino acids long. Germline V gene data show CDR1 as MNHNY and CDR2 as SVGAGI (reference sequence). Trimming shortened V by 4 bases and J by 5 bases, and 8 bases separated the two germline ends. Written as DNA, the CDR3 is TGTGCCAGCAGTTCAAAGGGGACCGGGGAGCTGTTTTTT. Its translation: CASSSKGTGELFF.

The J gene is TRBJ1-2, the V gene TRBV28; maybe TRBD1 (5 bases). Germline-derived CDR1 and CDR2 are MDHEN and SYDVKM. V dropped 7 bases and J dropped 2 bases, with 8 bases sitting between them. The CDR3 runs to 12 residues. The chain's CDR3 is CASNAGNYGYTF. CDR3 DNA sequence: TGTGCCAGCAACGCAGGGAACTATGGCTACACCTTC.